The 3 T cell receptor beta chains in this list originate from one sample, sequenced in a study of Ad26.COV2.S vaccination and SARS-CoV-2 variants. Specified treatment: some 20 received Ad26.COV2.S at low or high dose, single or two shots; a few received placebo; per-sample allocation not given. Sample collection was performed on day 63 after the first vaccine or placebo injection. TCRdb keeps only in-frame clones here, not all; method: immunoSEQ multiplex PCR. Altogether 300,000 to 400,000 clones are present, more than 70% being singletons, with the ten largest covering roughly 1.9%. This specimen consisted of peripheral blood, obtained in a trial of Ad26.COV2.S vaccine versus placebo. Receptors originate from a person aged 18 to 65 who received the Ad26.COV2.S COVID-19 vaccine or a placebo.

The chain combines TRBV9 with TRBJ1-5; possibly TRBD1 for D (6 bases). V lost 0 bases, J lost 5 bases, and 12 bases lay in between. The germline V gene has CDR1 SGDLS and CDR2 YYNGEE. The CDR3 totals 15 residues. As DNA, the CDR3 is TGTGCCAGCAGCGTAGGGAAAACAGGGTATCAGCCCCAGCATTTT. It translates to CASSVGKTGYQPQHF.

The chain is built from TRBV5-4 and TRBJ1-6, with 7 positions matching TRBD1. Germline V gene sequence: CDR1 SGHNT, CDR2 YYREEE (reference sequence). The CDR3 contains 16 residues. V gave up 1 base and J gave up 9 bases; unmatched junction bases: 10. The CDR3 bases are TGTGCCAGCAGCTTGTCCGGACAGGCCGGGATTTCACCCCTCCACTTT. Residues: CASSLSGQAGISPLHF.

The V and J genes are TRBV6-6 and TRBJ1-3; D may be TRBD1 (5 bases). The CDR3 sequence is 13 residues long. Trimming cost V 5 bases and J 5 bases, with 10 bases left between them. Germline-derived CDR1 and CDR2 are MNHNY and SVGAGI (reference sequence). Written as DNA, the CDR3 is TGTGCCAGCAGTCTCCCAGGGAGAAACACCATATATTTT. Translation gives CASSLPGRNTIYF.